A selection of T cell receptor beta chains follows, all from one sample in a study of long-term antiretroviral therapy in people with HIV. Sequencing was performed with immunoSEQ multiplex PCR; in TCRdb, only in-frame clones are kept and a portion is missing. The table has roughly 16,000 clones, around 81% seen once. The sequencing here drew on unsorted PBMCs, taken 0.1 years before starting antiretroviral therapy. The receptors shown here come from a man between 18 and 35 years old with HIV. The conserved cysteine and the conserved F or W are not part of the CDR3 here. Clone size appears in some rows only: once, few, many, or a class for an expanded clone.

>TRBJ2-2|TRBV27|.
ASSLTGENTGELF
>TRBJ1-2|TRBV30|few
AWMGQDYGYT
>TRBJ2-5|TRBV6-1|.
ASSGQGLVAETQY
>TRBJ2-2|TRBV4-3|once
ASSQEYSIRGGELF
>TRBJ1-1|TRBV9|.
ASSVARDTEAF
>TRBJ2-1|TRBV10-3|.
AISEREAYNEQF
>TRBJ2-7|TRBV15|.
ATSRAVSGTGVYEQY
>TRBJ1-4|TRBV6-6|once
ASSHDRKGSEKLF
>TRBJ1-2|TRBV7-6|.
ASSEGSRGGYT
>TRBJ2-5|TRBV6-6|.
ASSPKSGSRETQY
>TRBJ2-7|TRBV5-1|.
ASSFNPRGYEQY
>TRBJ2-7|TRBV6-5|.
ASSYSRGGVQY
>TRBJ1-3|TRBV21-1|.
ASREDATGNTIY
>TRBJ1-2|TRBV27|.
ASSGGQGGYGYT
>TRBJ1-4|TRBV18|.
ASSPPGSGPYEKLF
>TRBJ2-5|TRBV14|.
ASSQDRTARETQY
>TRBJ2-2|TRBV19|.
ASSILTGNTGELF
>TRBJ2-3|TRBV4-3|.
ASSQDLRTSGVSTDTQY
>TRBJ2-4|TRBV15|once
ATSDRDRIAKNIQY
>TRBJ2-4|TRBV10-1|few
ASSGTGGGWENIQY
>TRBJ1-1|TRBV4-3|.
ASSHRGRPEAF
>TRBJ1-1|TRBV29-1|few
SVELGGTVEAF
>TRBJ2-6|TRBV27|.
ASSSTGGRPFSGANVLT